What follows are 9 T cell receptor beta chains derived from one specimen sequenced in a study of PD-1 blockade in classical Hodgkin lymphoma. Each and every patient relapsed after autologous stem cell transplantation, and patients got differing brentuximab vedotin exposure. TCRdb keeps only in-frame clones here, not all; method: immunoSEQ multiplex PCR. Of more than 35,000 clones listed, 88% are singletons. Here the sequenced sample was peripheral blood mononuclear cells (PBMCs), taken before the second cycle of nivolumab. All receptors come from a human donor with classical Hodgkin lymphoma.

The chain links TRBV7-9 to TRBJ2-1; 11 nucleotides align to TRBD2. Germline V lookup: CDR1 SEHNR, CDR2 FQNEAQ (reference sequence). CDR3 length: 17 residues. The V segment lost 1 base and the J segment 5 bases; nucleotides outside the gene matches: 7. As DNA, the CDR3 is TGTGCCAGCAGCTTAGGGAGACTAGCGGGAATGCACAATGAGCAGTTCTTC. This encodes CASSLGRLAGMHNEQFF.

The chain recombines TRBV10-3 with TRBJ2-7, with 11 nucleotides matching TRBD2. With V trimmed by 8 bases and J by 3 bases, 6 bases remained unmatched. The CDR3 sequence is 14 residues long. The germline CDR1 and CDR2 sequences are ENHRY and SYGVKD. CDR3 sequence: CAISRLAGYYEQYF. CDR3 in DNA: TGTGCCATCTCCCGACTAGCGGGATACTACGAGCAGTACTTC.

The V call is TRBV7-6, the J call TRBJ2-3; the match to TRBD1 covers 9 bases. The junction had 3 bases not matched to a gene; V was cut back by 4 bases and J by 1 base. This CDR3 has 15 amino acids. Germline loops: CDR1 SGHVS, CDR2 FNYEAQ. CDR3 sequence reads: CASSYRGLGTDTQYF. For the CDR3, the DNA is TGTGCCAGCAGCTACAGGGGGCTCGGCACAGATACGCAGTATTTT.

This chain links TRBV6-6 with TRBJ1-1; D is ambiguous. Trimming left V 2 bases short and J 9 bases short, with 13 bases between. The CDR3 has 13 residues. Germline CDR1 reads MNHNY; CDR2 reads SVGAGI (reference sequence). In nucleotides, the CDR3 is TGTGCCAGCAGTTACGAGTCAACCCCTAAAGCTTTCTTT. Translation gives CASSYESTPKAFF.

The chain joins TRBV5-6 to TRBJ2-2; D unclear. The CDR3 is 17 amino acids. V was pared by 2 bases and J by 4 bases, with 18 bases between. Germline lookup yields CDR1 SGHDT and CDR2 YYEEEE. The CDR3 here is CASSLGSLGVLTGELFF. CDR3 DNA sequence: TGTGCCAGCAGCTTAGGCTCTTTAGGCGTACTCACCGGGGAGCTGTTTTTT.

The rearrangement joins TRBV28 to TRBJ2-1; 10 bases match TRBD2. The germline V gene encodes CDR1 MDHEN and CDR2 SYDVKM. Trimming took 3 bases from V and 6 from J; bases not matched to a gene: 5. CDR3 length equals 15 residues. CDR3 DNA: TGTGCCAGCAGTTTCCGACTAGCGGGTCCCAATGAGCAGTTCTTC. Its protein is CASSFRLAGPNEQFF.

This chain connects TRBV5-4 to TRBJ2-5, with 8 bases fitting TRBD1. The J call may be wrong; the DNA end is better matched by TRBJ2-7. The CDR3 covers 14 residues. Looked up from germline, CDR1 is SGHNT and CDR2 is YYREEE (reference sequence). CDR3 sequence reads: CASSQDRVTYEQYF. The DNA of the CDR3 is TGTGCCAGCAGTCAGGACAGGGTAACCTACGAGCAGTACTTC.

This chain connects TRBV7-3 to TRBJ2-3; D is perhaps TRBD2 (6 bases). The germline V gene has CDR1 SGHTA and CDR2 FQGTGA. Trimming took 7 bases from V and 0 from J, leaving 8 bases between them. CDR3 size: 13 residues. CDR3 coding DNA: TGTGCCAGCAAGACTAGTAGCACAGATACGCAGTATTTT. Its translation is CASKTSSTDTQYF.

This clone was observed a single time. The chain has TRBV10-1 and TRBJ2-1, with D possibly being TRBD2 (6 bases). Germline CDR1 and CDR2: WNHNN and SYGVQD (reference sequence). V was pared by 3 bases and J by 8 bases, with 14 bases between. This CDR3 is 14 amino acids long. The CDR3 protein is CASSEGGTLYEQFF. CDR3 DNA: TGCGCCAGCAGTGAAGGCGGGACTCTCTATGAGCAGTTCTTC.